Below, 30 T cell receptor beta chains from the same sample are listed, as sequenced in a study of T cells after yellow fever vaccination. TCRdb re-called the 5' RACE reads through MiXCR, storing one row per CDR3 protein. The sample includes about 68,000 distinct CDR3 sequences, less than 8.5% of them seen just once. The sample here was CD8+ T cells sorted from PBMCs, taken roughly 46 days after the first yellow fever vaccination. The receptors come from a man aged 18 to 29 who received the YFV17D yellow fever vaccine.

There are many counts of this clonotype. The rearrangement links TRBV6-1 to TRBJ1-2; 8 positions agree with TRBD1. CDR1 and CDR2 from the germline V gene are MNHNS and SASEGT. This CDR3 spans 12 amino acids. Losses at the gene ends were 10 bases for V and 8 bases for J; bases not matched to a gene: 9. The CDR3 DNA sequence: TGTGCCACGGACGGACAGGGTCGGGGCTACACCTTC. Amino acid sequence: CATDGQGRGYTF.

There are many counts of this clonotype. The rearrangement links TRBV6-5 to TRBJ2-3; a possible D gene is TRBD2 (6 bases). V lost 6 bases and J 6 bases, leaving 13 bases between the germline ends. This CDR3 has 13 residues. CDR1 and CDR2 (germline): MNHEY, SVGAGI. The CDR3 sequence is CASRTGGVDTQYF. The CDR3 region has the DNA TGTGCCAGCAGGACCGGGGGAGTGGATACGCAGTATTTT.

This clonotype has a count of ten or more. The V call is TRBV7-8, the J call TRBJ1-1; a weak D match, TRBD1 (6 bases). CDR1 is SGHVS and CDR2 is FQNEAQ in the germline V gene. The CDR3 length is 14 residues. V dropped 1 base and J dropped 6 bases, with 12 bases sitting between them. Here the CDR3 reads CASSLVPGAPEAFF. The CDR3 DNA reads as TGTGCCAGCAGCTTAGTCCCGGGGGCACCTGAAGCTTTCTTT.

To note about this clonotype: A read error may be the cause here, since a much bigger clone is one base away. The V gene is TRBV27, the J gene TRBJ1-2; 8 nucleotides line up with TRBD1. Germline V CDR1 and CDR2: MNHEY, SMNVEV (reference sequence). The CDR3 loop spans 14 amino acids. The V segment lost 7 bases and the J segment 5 bases; nucleotides outside the gene matches: 9. The CDR3 DNA follows: TGTGCCAGCAATCCGGACAGGGTGATATATGGCTACACCTTC. Amino acids: CASNPDRVIYGYTF.

This clonotype was observed at least ten times. V and J are TRBV5-1 and TRBJ1-2; maybe TRBD1 (5 bases). Per germline, CDR1 SGHRS and CDR2 YFSETQ. This CDR3 has 12 residues. The germline V and J ends were trimmed by 6 bases and 7 bases, with 13 bases remaining between them. CDR3 nucleotides: TGCGCCAGCACGGGGGGTATCGGTGGCTACACCTTC. It encodes CASTGGIGGYTF.

Concerning this clonotype: Being one base from a much bigger clone, this may be a read error. The chain joins TRBV11-1 to TRBJ2-5; 12 bases agree with TRBD2. Germline CDR1 SGHAT, CDR2 FQDESV (reference sequence). This CDR3 region has 17 residues. CDR3 sequence: CTSSLALGLAGMETQYF. The CDR3, as DNA: TGTACCAGCAGCTTAGCCCTCGGACTAGCGGGGATGGAGACCCAGTACTTC.

There are a few counts of this clonotype. In DNA, the CDR3 is TGTGCCAGCAGCCGGGGTTTGGGCACTGAAGCTTTCTTT. As protein: CASSRGLGTEAFF. This chain joins TRBV6-5 and TRBJ1-1; D remains unclear. The CDR3 totals 13 residues. V shed 6 bases and J shed 4 bases, with 12 bases lying between them. Germline V gene lookup returns CDR1 MNHEY and CDR2 SVGAGI.

V and J are TRBV29-1 and TRBJ1-2, with D uncertain. Germline CDR1 reads SQVTM; CDR2 reads ANQGSEA. The germline V and J ends were trimmed by 4 bases and 4 bases, with 7 bases remaining between them. This CDR3 spans 11 amino acids. CDR3 sequence: CSVARTYGYTF. CDR3 DNA sequence: TGCAGCGTTGCCAGGACCTATGGCTACACCTTC. The variable domain in full, completed from reference TRBV29-1 and TRBJ1-2, reads SAVISQKPSRDICQRGTSLTIQCQVDSQVTMMFWYRQQPGQSLTLIATANQGSEATYESGFVIDKFPISRPNLTFSTLTVSNMSPEDSSIYLCSVARTYGYTFGSGTRLTVV.

This clonotype was counted many times. V and J are TRBV9 and TRBJ2-7, with D possibly TRBD2 on 7 matching bases. The CDR3 covers 16 residues. Deletions cut 4 bases from V and 0 bases from J, with 17 bases between. The germline V gene has CDR1 SGDLS and CDR2 YYNGEE. CDR3 loop: CASSPRGGAVSYEQYV. The CDR3, as DNA: TGTGCCAGCAGCCCCCGTGGGGGGGCCGTCTCCTACGAGCAGTACGTC.

This clonotype was seen only a few times. The CDR3 spells CASSYGVGNEQFF. CDR3 nucleotide sequence: TGTGCCAGCAGTTACGGGGTAGGCAATGAGCAGTTCTTC. The chain employs TRBV6-5 and TRBJ2-1; D unresolved. Germline V gene lookup returns CDR1 MNHEY and CDR2 SVGAGI. This CDR3 has 13 residues. The V end lost 2 bases, the J end lost 6 bases, and 8 bases lay between the germline ends.

This clonotype has at least ten counts. This chain connects TRBV5-5 to TRBJ2-2; D remains ambiguous. This CDR3 is 14 amino acids long. CDR1 is SGHKS, CDR2 YYEKEE, per germline (reference sequence). Trimming left V 7 bases short and J 1 base short, with 11 bases between. The CDR3 sequence: CASGSGQNTGELFF. The CDR3 bases are TGTGCCAGCGGGTCCGGGCAGAACACCGGGGAGCTGTTTTTT.

In its sample, this clonotype was seen a few times. The V call is TRBV27, the J call TRBJ1-1, with D possibly matching TRBD1 (5 bases). Germline values: CDR1 MNHEY, CDR2 SMNVEV (reference sequence). CDR3 length equals 14 residues. Trimming removed 2 bases from V and 5 bases from J, with 12 bases in between. CDR3 nucleotide sequence: TGTGCCAGCAGTTTACGGAAGGGGTGGACTGAAGCTTTCTTT. Translation: CASSLRKGWTEAFF.

This clonotype came up many times. The chain carries TRBV7-2 and TRBJ2-7, with D perhaps TRBD1 (5 bases). Trimming cost V 1 base and J 2 bases, with 15 bases left between them. CDR1 is SGHTA and CDR2 is FQGNSA in the germline V gene. The CDR3 is 16 amino acids. The CDR3 sequence: CASSLVYGHSTYEQYF. The CDR3 DNA reads TGTGCCAGCAGCTTAGTTTACGGACATTCGACCTACGAGCAGTACTTC.

This clonotype occurred many times. The V gene is TRBV6-2 or TRBV6-3, the J gene TRBJ2-1, with D perhaps matching TRBD1 (6 bases). The germline V and J ends were trimmed by 6 bases and 5 bases, with 20 bases remaining between them. CDR1 and CDR2 from the germline V gene are MNHEY and SVGEGT. The CDR3 sequence is 16 residues long. The CDR3 is CASSLGTLHFHNEQFF. CDR3 bases: TGTGCCAGCAGCCTCGGGACACTTCACTTCCACAATGAGCAGTTCTTC.

This clonotype was observed many times. V and J are TRBV4-2 and TRBJ2-2; D call uncertain. From germline, CDR1 is LGHNA and CDR2 YNFKEQ. The V end was cut by 0 bases, the J end by 8 bases, with 7 bases between. The CDR3 is 13 residues long. For the CDR3, the DNA is TGTGCCAGCAGCCAAGATGGCGGTGGGGAGCTGTTTTTT. The encoded protein is CASSQDGGGELFF.

This clonotype was counted at least ten times. The chain couples TRBV10-2 to TRBJ2-5, with D perhaps TRBD1 or TRBD2 (5 bases each). Germline CDR1 and CDR2: WSHSY and SAAADI. V was cut by 8 bases and J by 2 bases, with 15 bases left in between. The CDR3 contains 14 residues. CDR3: CASGTVNVQETQYF. In DNA, the CDR3 is TGCGCCAGCGGGACCGTTAACGTTCAAGAGACCCAGTACTTC.

This clonotype was recorded many times. The chain combines TRBV4-3 with TRBJ2-7, with TRBD2 matching over 9 bases. The germline gives CDR1 LGHNA, CDR2 YSLEER. The V segment lost 0 bases and the J segment 3 bases; nucleotides outside the gene matches: 6. This CDR3 contains 16 residues. The CDR3 nucleotides read TGCGCCAGCAGCCAAGATTCGACTAGCGGCTTCTACGAGCAGTACTTC. The encoded protein is CASSQDSTSGFYEQYF.

The sample holds a few counts of this clonotype. This chain links TRBV28 with TRBJ2-7; 7 nucleotides line up with TRBD1. CDR1 is MDHEN, CDR2 SYDVKM, per germline. The junction had 12 bases not matched to a gene; V was cut back by 10 bases and J by 3 bases. The CDR3 contains 14 residues. CDR3 region: CATSSAGGNYEQYF. As DNA, the CDR3 is TGTGCCACCTCCTCGGCAGGGGGAAACTACGAGCAGTACTTC.

The J gene is TRBJ1-2, the V gene TRBV20-1; TRBD1 matches at 8 bases. Germline V gives CDR1 DFQATT, CDR2 SNEGSKA (reference sequence). V lost 3 bases, J lost 3 bases, and 3 bases stayed unmatched. This CDR3 comprises 13 residues. The CDR3 protein is CSARDRDDYGYTF. The DNA of the CDR3 is TGCAGTGCTAGGGACAGGGATGACTATGGCTACACCTTC.

This clonotype was detected many times. The chain uses TRBV7-6 and TRBJ2-1; 10 bases match TRBD2. The trim removed 5 bases at V and 6 bases at J, leaving 7 bases unmatched. The CDR3 consists of 15 residues. Germline values: CDR1 SGHVS, CDR2 FNYEAQ. CDR3 DNA: TGTGCCAGCAGCCTGAGCGGGGGGGCAGGCAATGAGCAGTTCTTC. The encoded protein is CASSLSGGAGNEQFF.

The table lists this clonotype with many counts. The chain is built from TRBV27 and TRBJ2-7; D unresolved. The CDR3 has 12 amino acids. V lost 3 bases, J lost 7 bases, and 10 bases lay in between. The germline CDR1 and CDR2 sequences are MNHEY and SMNVEV (reference sequence). The CDR3 DNA reads TGTGCCAGCAGTTTCGTAGGGCTTGAGCAGTACTTC. It is translated as CASSFVGLEQYF.

In this sample, this clonotype turned up many times. This chain links TRBV12-3 or TRBV12-4 with TRBJ2-7; D is possibly TRBD1 (6 bases). The CDR3 sequence is 12 residues long. The V gene lost 6 bases and the J gene lost 6 bases, with 12 bases spanning the gap. In DNA form, the CDR3 reads TGTGCCAGCAGCCGTAGGACAGTCGAGCAGTACTTC. It encodes CASSRRTVEQYF.

This clonotype was counted many times. CDR3 amino acids: CASSLTSGRNTGELFF. The CDR3 nucleotides read TGTGCCAGCAGTTTGACTAGCGGCCGCAACACCGGGGAGCTGTTTTTT. This rearrangement joins TRBV6-5 to TRBJ2-2; 9 bases map to TRBD2. Germline V gene lookup returns CDR1 MNHEY and CDR2 SVGAGI. V was clipped by 4 bases and J by 2 bases; unmatched bases: 5. The CDR3 covers 16 residues.

In this sample, this clonotype turned up many times. The V gene is TRBV12-3 or TRBV12-4, the J gene TRBJ1-5; D is uncertain. Trimming removed 3 bases at V and 6 bases at J, with 9 bases between. The CDR3 spans 13 residues. The CDR3 reads CASSFETGQPQHF. The CDR3 bases are TGTGCCAGCAGTTTCGAGACCGGTCAGCCCCAGCATTTT.

This clonotype has only a few counts. This chain uses TRBV5-1 with TRBJ2-1, with TRBD2 identical over 7 bases. The V segment lost 8 bases and the J segment 6 bases; nucleotides outside the gene matches: 11. The germline gives CDR1 SGHRS, CDR2 YFSETQ. The CDR3 contains 14 residues. CDR3 in DNA: TGCGCCAGTCGAGGGAGGGAGGCGGGCAATGAGCAGTTCTTC. Translated, it gives CASRGREAGNEQFF.

This clonotype was observed many times. V is TRBV27 and J is TRBJ1-1; a weak D match, TRBD1 (5 bases). The CDR3 contains 14 residues. Between the trimmed V and J ends, which lost 3 bases and 1 base, there was a span of 9 bases. Per germline, CDR1 MNHEY and CDR2 SMNVEV (reference sequence). The CDR3 nucleotides read TGTGCCAGCAGTTTCGGCGGGGGGAACACTGAAGCTTTCTTT. Translating gives CASSFGGGNTEAFF.

In its sample, this clonotype was seen many times. The chain couples TRBV9 to TRBJ1-2; 7 nucleotides line up with TRBD1. Losses at the gene ends were 0 bases for V and 6 bases for J; bases not matched to a gene: 11. Per germline, CDR1 SGDLS and CDR2 YYNGEE. CDR3 length equals 16 residues. The DNA of the CDR3 is TGTGCCAGCAGCGTAGCCAGGGGGGCGGAGAAGCATGGCTACACCTTC. It codes for CASSVARGAEKHGYTF.

This clonotype was counted a few times. CDR3 loop: CASSPPIGSQETQYF. The CDR3 coding sequence is TGTGCCAGCTCACCACCGATTGGGAGCCAAGAGACCCAGTACTTC. J is TRBJ2-5 and V is TRBV18; D might be TRBD2 (5 bases). The CDR3 sequence is 15 residues long. Trimming shortened V by 0 bases and J by 1 base, and 9 bases separated the two germline ends. Germline V lookup: CDR1 KGHSH, CDR2 LQKENI.

This clonotype occurred many times. This chain connects TRBV7-9 to TRBJ2-3, with TRBD2 matching over 7 bases. The CDR3 runs 15 residues. From germline, CDR1 is SEHNR and CDR2 FQNEAQ (reference sequence). V shed 4 bases and J 0 bases; nucleotides not matched to a gene: 4. CDR3 sequence reads: CASSSWRGSTDTQYF. Written as DNA, the CDR3 is TGTGCCAGCAGCTCCTGGCGGGGGAGCACAGATACGCAGTATTTT.

This clonotype occurred a few times. The chain recombines TRBV3-1 with TRBJ2-1; 10 positions agree with TRBD2. CDR3 length equals 16 residues. The germline gives CDR1 LGHDT, CDR2 YNNKEL (reference sequence). The V segment lost 4 bases and the J segment 6 bases; nucleotides outside the gene matches: 9. CDR3 nucleotides: TGTGCCAGCAGCCGCCGTCGCAGCGGGGGGGGCAATGAGCAGTTCTTC. It codes for CASSRRRSGGGNEQFF.